Listed here are 26 T cell receptor beta chains from one sample, sequenced in a study of T cell responses to AZD1222 COVID-19 vaccine. The method was immunoSEQ multiplex PCR; TCRdb's version includes in-frame clones alone and lacks a portion of them. The sample has about 73,000 clones, roughly 87% seen once. The sequences come from peripheral blood, collected 28 days after the second AZD1222 dose. All receptors come from an adult who received the AZD1222 COVID-19 vaccine.

The V gene is TRBV11-2, the J gene TRBJ1-6; tentative D call: TRBD1 (5 bases). Germline assignment: CDR1 SGHAT and CDR2 FQNNGV. Trimming cost V 2 bases and J 7 bases, with 15 bases left between them. This CDR3 has 16 residues. CDR3 coding DNA: TGTGCCAGCAGCTTACCCCCGGGACGGTACAATTCACCCCTCCACTTT. Translated, it gives CASSLPPGRYNSPLHF.

CDR3 sequence reads: CASSQVGDINEKLFF. The CDR3 bases are TGCGCCAGCAGCCAAGTAGGGGATATCAATGAAAAACTGTTTTTT. V is TRBV4-1 and J is TRBJ1-4; possibly TRBD1 for D (5 bases). V was pared by 1 base and J by 5 bases, with 11 bases between. Germline V lookup: CDR1 MGHRA, CDR2 YSYEKL. This CDR3 has 15 amino acids.

V gene TRBV18 combines with J gene TRBJ2-7; D not resolved. V lost 8 bases and J lost 1, with 9 bases in between. The germline CDR1 and CDR2 sequences are KGHSH and LQKENI. The CDR3 is made up of 12 amino acids. In nucleotides, the CDR3 is TGTGCCAGCGGGGTGGGATCCTACGAGCAGTACTTC. Protein: CASGVGSYEQYF. The whole variable domain, remainder taken from reference TRBV18 and TRBJ2-7, is NAGVMQNPRHLVRRRGQEARLRCSPMKGHSHVYWYRQLPEEGLKFMVYLQKENIIDESGMPKERFSAEFPKEGPSILRIQQVVRGDSAAYFCASGVGSYEQYFGPGTRLTVT.

The J gene is TRBJ2-3, the V gene TRBV24-1, with D unresolved. V lost 5 bases and J lost 4, with 12 bases in between. CDR1 and CDR2 (germline): KGHDR, SFDVKD. The CDR3 contains 14 residues. The CDR3 DNA sequence: TGTGCCACCAGTGGCCCCATTACACCAGATACGCAGTATTTT. Residues: CATSGPITPDTQYF.

This clone is a singleton in its sample. The V call is TRBV27, the J call TRBJ1-4, with D maybe TRBD1 (5 bases). The CDR3 loop spans 12 amino acids. Between the trimmed V and J ends, which lost 1 base and 12 bases, there was a span of 9 bases. Germline assignment: CDR1 MNHEY and CDR2 SMNVEV (reference sequence). The CDR3 reads CASSLYGGQLFF. The CDR3 region has the DNA TGTGCCAGCAGTTTATATGGGGGACAACTGTTTTTT.

The chain recombines TRBV6-2 or TRBV6-3 with TRBJ1-5, with 8 bases aligning to TRBD1. Germline V CDR1 and CDR2: MNHEY, SVGEGT. The CDR3 runs to 18 residues. Losses at the gene ends were 2 bases for V and 1 base for J; bases not matched to a gene: 10. The CDR3 bases are TGTGCCAGCAGTTACCCAACAGGACAGGGATGGAGCAATCAGCCCCAGCATTTT. Translation: CASSYPTGQGWSNQPQHF.

The gene calls are TRBV4-3 and TRBJ2-7; TRBD2 might be the D (6 bases). The CDR3 has 15 amino acids. Germline assignment: CDR1 LGHNA and CDR2 YSLEER. The V and J ends lost 0 bases and 7 bases respectively, with 16 bases between them. The CDR3 loop is CASSQDFRGVREQYF. The DNA of the CDR3 is TGCGCCAGCAGCCAAGATTTCCGCGGGGTCCGGGAGCAGTACTTC.

This rearrangement joins TRBV9 to TRBJ1-6, with 8 bases aligning to TRBD1. Trimming removed 3 bases from V and 7 bases from J; junction bases left unmatched: 6. Per the germline V gene, CDR1 is SGDLS and CDR2 is YYNGEE. The CDR3 covers 15 residues. This CDR3 reads CASSAWDRPNSPLHF. The CDR3 DNA reads TGTGCCAGCAGCGCGTGGGACAGGCCGAATTCACCCCTCCACTTT. The whole variable domain, filled in from reference TRBV9 and TRBJ1-6, reads DSGVTQTPKHLITATGQRVTLRCSPRSGDLSVYWYQQSLDQGLQFLIQYYNGEERAKGNILERFSAQQFPDLHSELNLSSLELGDSALYFCASSAWDRPNSPLHFGNGTRLTVT.

The V gene is TRBV25-1, the J gene TRBJ2-6; D unclear. From germline, CDR1 is MGHDK and CDR2 SYGVNS. The CDR3 is made up of 17 amino acids. Between the trimmed V and J ends, which lost 1 base and 1 base, there was a span of 11 bases. The chain's CDR3 is CASSEWSAASGANVLTF. The CDR3 nucleotides read TGTGCCAGCAGTGAATGGTCGGCAGCATCTGGGGCCAACGTCCTGACTTTC.

This chain uses TRBV12-3 or TRBV12-4 with TRBJ2-2; D not certain. The CDR3 has 11 residues. Trimming shortened V by 6 bases and J by 3 bases, and 2 bases separated the two germline ends. CDR3 loop: CASSHTGELFF. The CDR3 bases are TGTGCCAGCAGCCACACCGGGGAGCTGTTTTTT.

J is TRBJ1-1 and V is TRBV18; TRBD1 agrees at 7 bases. The CDR3 length is 15 residues. CDR1 KGHSH and CDR2 LQKENI come from the germline V gene. Trimming took 3 bases from V and 4 from J; bases not matched to a gene: 8. CDR3 in amino acids: CASSPKTGWSTEAFF. The DNA of the CDR3 is TGTGCCAGCTCACCGAAGACAGGGTGGAGCACTGAAGCTTTCTTT. Full variable domain (rest looked up from reference TRBV18 and TRBJ1-1): NAGVMQNPRHLVRRRGQEARLRCSPMKGHSHVYWYRQLPEEGLKFMVYLQKENIIDESGMPKERFSAEFPKEGPSILRIQQVVRGDSAAYFCASSPKTGWSTEAFFGQGTRLTVV.

The V gene is TRBV18, the J gene TRBJ2-7; D call uncertain. The V gene lost 2 bases and the J gene lost 2 bases, with 4 bases spanning the gap. The CDR3 totals 12 residues. CDR1 and CDR2 (germline): KGHSH, LQKENI. The CDR3 spells CASSPRAYEQYF. CDR3 DNA: TGTGCCAGCTCACCAAGAGCCTACGAGCAGTACTTC.

The genes are TRBV3-1 (or the pseudogene TRBV3-2) and TRBJ2-4; 9 bases map to TRBD2. Germline assignment: CDR1 LGHDT and CDR2 YNNKEL (reference sequence). The V gene end was trimmed by 1 base and the J gene end by 1 base; junction bases not matched to a gene: 8. This CDR3 has 18 amino acids. CDR3 DNA: TGTGCCAGCAGCCAAGGATGGCGGGGGGGCGAGGCCAAAAACATTCAGTACTTC. Translated, it gives CASSQGWRGGEAKNIQYF.

This clone was detected only once. The rearrangement links TRBV6-1 to TRBJ1-6; D unresolved. Germline CDR1 is MNHNS and CDR2 is SASEGT. Trimming left V 0 bases short and J 5 bases short, with 11 bases between. The CDR3 sequence is 16 residues long. CDR3 nucleotides: TGTGCCAGCAGTGAAGCGGGTGTACAGCATAATTCACCCCTCCACTTT. It specifies CASSEAGVQHNSPLHF.

This chain connects TRBV11-2 to TRBJ2-7; D is perhaps TRBD1 (6 bases). The germline V gene has CDR1 SGHAT and CDR2 FQNNGV. The V and J ends lost 5 bases and 4 bases respectively, with 12 bases between them. The CDR3 runs to 13 residues. The CDR3 region is CASSRTVGYEQYV. CDR3 in DNA: TGTGCCAGCAGCCGGACAGTTGGATACGAGCAGTACGTC.

The gene calls are TRBV24-1 and TRBJ2-1; 12 nucleotides match TRBD2. There are 16 residues in the CDR3. Germline V gene lookup returns CDR1 KGHDR and CDR2 SFDVKD. Losses at the gene ends were 5 bases for V and 6 bases for J; bases not matched to a gene: 7. For the CDR3, the DNA is TGTGCCACCAGTGGGGCTAGCGGGAGGGGCGGCAATGAGCAGTTCTTC. This codes for CATSGASGRGGNEQFF.

V and J are TRBV18 and TRBJ1-1; no reliable D call. Germline assignment: CDR1 KGHSH and CDR2 LQKENI. The CDR3 is 17 residues long. The V end was cut by 4 bases, the J end by 0 bases, with 18 bases between. CDR3 DNA: TGTGCCAGCTCACGAGCCGGACCTTCCTTCATGAACACTGAAGCTTTCTTT. As protein: CASSRAGPSFMNTEAFF.

The chain employs TRBV4-1 and TRBJ1-2; perhaps TRBD1 as D (5 bases). Trimming removed 1 base from V and 6 bases from J, with 24 bases in between. The germline gives CDR1 MGHRA, CDR2 YSYEKL. This CDR3 contains 18 residues. The CDR3 region has the DNA TGCGCCAGCAGCCAAGTAATACCTTGGAATCGGGACGTGGATGGCTACACCTTC. Its translation: CASSQVIPWNRDVDGYTF.

The chain employs TRBV7-2 and TRBJ1-4; 7 positions match TRBD1. The CDR3 spans 17 residues. Germline values: CDR1 SGHTA, CDR2 FQGNSA. The junction had 8 bases not matched to a gene; V was cut back by 4 bases and J by 0 bases. CDR3 region: CASSSTGFGATNEKLFF. CDR3 DNA: TGTGCCAGCAGCTCGACAGGGTTCGGTGCAACTAATGAAAAACTGTTTTTT.

The chain couples TRBV7-6 to TRBJ1-3; D gene uncertain. Trimming removed 0 bases at V and 0 bases at J, with 9 bases between. The CDR3 is made up of 16 amino acids. CDR1 and CDR2 from the germline V gene are SGHVS and FNYEAQ. The CDR3 sequence is CASSLAHSTSGNTIYF. The DNA of the CDR3 is TGTGCCAGCAGCTTAGCACACAGTACCTCTGGAAACACCATATATTTT.

V gene TRBV30 combines with J gene TRBJ1-2; D might be TRBD1 (6 bases). Germline CDR1 and CDR2: GTSNPN and SVGIG (reference sequence). This CDR3 is built from 17 residues. V lost 0 bases, J lost 4 bases, and 21 bases lay in between. The CDR3 region is CAWSVPGAGTFGYGYTF. Written as DNA, the CDR3 is TGTGCCTGGAGTGTACCAGGGGCCGGGACTTTTGGCTATGGCTACACCTTC.

The sample holds one count of this clone. The chain couples TRBV10-3 to TRBJ1-1; TRBD1 might be the D (5 bases). In germline, CDR1 is ENHRY, CDR2 SYGVKD. V lost 6 bases, J lost 4 bases, and 6 bases lay in between. The CDR3 covers 11 residues. The CDR3 DNA is TGTGCCATCAGGGGGGGCACTGAAGCTTTCTTT. This gives the protein CAIRGGTEAFF.

The CDR3: CASSQAGGVNYGYTF. The CDR3 coding sequence is TGTGCCAGCAGCCAAGCTGGGGGAGTCAACTATGGCTACACCTTC. The rearrangement joins TRBV3-1 (or the pseudogene TRBV3-2) to TRBJ1-2; the D gene is possibly TRBD1 (5 bases). Trimming stripped 1 base from V and 2 bases from J, with 11 bases between. The CDR3 is 15 residues long. Germline V gives CDR1 LGHDT, CDR2 YNNKEL (reference sequence).

CDR3 nucleotides: TGTGCCAGCAGCCCCCCGGGACAGACCTACGAGCAGTACTTC. It is translated as CASSPPGQTYEQYF. V usage is TRBV6-5 and J usage is TRBJ2-7; 7 bases fit TRBD1. Germline assignment: CDR1 MNHEY and CDR2 SVGAGI. The CDR3 has 14 residues. V was pared by 6 bases and J by 2 bases, with 7 bases of the junction left unmatched.

This chain connects TRBV13 to TRBJ1-6, with unresolved D. Germline CDR1 and CDR2: PRHDT and FYEKMQ (reference sequence). CDR3 length equals 13 residues. V was clipped by 2 bases and J by 12 bases, with 11 bases between them. The CDR3 loop is CASSLRSRKPLHF. DNA of the CDR3: TGTGCCAGCAGCTTAAGATCCCGAAAACCCCTCCACTTT. Looking up the rest from reference TRBV13 and TRBJ1-6 gives the full variable domain: AAGVIQSPRHLIKEKRETATLKCYPIPRHDTVYWYQQGPGQDPQFLISFYEKMQSDKGSIPDRFSAQQFSDYHSELNMSSLELGDSALYFCASSLRSRKPLHFGNGTRLTVT.

This clone was detected a few times. The chain employs TRBV30 and TRBJ2-6; no reliable D call. CDR3 size: 16 residues. Germline CDR1 reads GTSNPN; CDR2 reads SVGIG (reference sequence). V gave up 1 base and J gave up 2 bases, with 12 bases separating them. The CDR3 DNA reads as TGTGCCTGGAGTGGACACCGAAGGGCTGGGGCCAACGTCCTGACTTTC. Protein product: CAWSGHRRAGANVLTF.